The entry that follows covers one T cell receptor beta chain sequence. The antigen is not known. These data belong to a study of T cell responses to AZD1222 COVID-19 vaccine. Whole-study results and caveats: Sampled repertoires all dated from after the peak T cell response. Researchers report vaccine-associated CD4 TCRs spanning spike, with dominance at 160-218 and 743-854. A mostly white British donor set with more females was recruited, and clonal diversity was possibly underestimated.

The assay was immunoSEQ multiplex PCR, and TCRdb's table has in-frame clones only and misses some. This table holds about 120,000 clones, 75% to 90% found once. The germline V gene has CDR1 MDHEN and CDR2 SYDVKM. Trimming took off 3 bases at V and 7 bases at J, with 9 bases between the two ends. CDR3 length equals 12 residues. This TCR was sampled from an adult in good health. The specimen was peripheral blood, collected on day 0 of AZD1222 vaccination. The chain combines TRBV28 with TRBJ1-2, with D maybe TRBD1 (6 bases). The CDR3 loop is CASSLGAGGYTF. For the CDR3, the DNA is TGTGCCAGCAGTTTGGGGGCTGGTGGCTACACCTTC.